These 32 T cell receptor beta chains came from one sample sequenced in a study of T cell repertoires in cytomegalovirus infection. TCRdb reanalysed the reads using MiXCR and keeps one entry per CDR3 protein. The repertoire holds 150,000 to 200,000 distinct CDR3 sequences, with under 15% as singletons. Sequenced material: PBMCs. These receptors originate from a human donor in good health (CMV status not recorded). Some clones in this sample may be carry-over from other donors' samples.

J is TRBJ2-7 and V is TRBV12-3 or TRBV12-4; D perhaps matches TRBD2 (5 bases). V shed 7 bases and J shed 9 bases, with 16 bases lying between them. The CDR3 totals 12 residues. The CDR3: CASNTGRAGQYF. The CDR3, as DNA: TGTGCCAGCAACACCGGTCGGGCGGGGCAGTACTTC.

In its sample, this clonotype was seen many times. The rearrangement links TRBV12-3 or TRBV12-4 to TRBJ1-1; TRBD1 is a possible D gene (5 bases). Deletions cut 3 bases from V and 2 bases from J, with 10 bases between. This CDR3 has 14 amino acids. This CDR3 reads CASSLNRQNTEAFF. The CDR3 DNA reads as TGTGCCAGCAGTTTGAACAGGCAAAACACTGAAGCTTTCTTT.

This clonotype was observed at least ten times. The CDR3 DNA reads as TGTGCCAGCAGCCAAGTGACCAACCGGGGACAGGGCCACATTCCAACGAACTACGAGCAGTACTTC. Its translation: CASSQVTNRGQGHIPTNYEQYF. V usage is TRBV14 and J usage is TRBJ2-7, with 9 bases fitting TRBD1. V lost 1 base, J lost 3 bases, and 25 bases stayed unmatched. The CDR3 runs 22 residues. From germline, CDR1 is SGHDN and CDR2 FVKESK.

This clonotype showed up many times. The chain joins TRBV7-9 to TRBJ2-2; D ambiguous. Per the germline V gene, CDR1 is SEHNR and CDR2 is FQNEAQ (reference sequence). This CDR3 has 13 residues. V lost 3 bases to trimming and J lost 6 bases, with 8 bases between them. CDR3 amino acids: CASSFLVAGELFF. The CDR3 DNA reads as TGTGCCAGCAGCTTTCTCGTCGCCGGGGAGCTGTTTTTT.

The gene calls are TRBV18 and TRBJ2-3, with a tentative D call TRBD2 (5 bases). The ends were cut back, 2 bases at V and 9 bases at J, with 9 bases in the middle. The CDR3 consists of 12 residues. Germline V gene data show CDR1 as KGHSH and CDR2 as LQKENI. CDR3 loop: CASSPGGSTQYF. Here the CDR3 DNA reads TGTGCCAGCTCACCAGGCGGGTCAACGCAGTATTTT.

This clonotype showed up just once. V is TRBV29-1 and J is TRBJ2-7; D might be TRBD2 (6 bases). The V gene lost 6 bases and the J gene lost 4 bases, with 16 bases spanning the gap. The CDR3 covers 13 residues. CDR1 and CDR2 (germline): SQVTM, ANQGSEA. CDR3 DNA sequence: TGCAGCGTCCGGACGGGAGAACGGTACGAGCAGTACTTC. It translates to CSVRTGERYEQYF.

The chain is built from TRBV5-4 and TRBJ1-2, with D unclear. CDR1 SGHNT and CDR2 YYREEE come from the germline V gene (reference sequence). This CDR3 spans 14 amino acids. The V end lost 4 bases, the J end lost 8 bases, and 18 bases lay between the germline ends. The CDR3 region is CASSKAGVDRGYTF. Here the CDR3 DNA reads TGTGCCAGCAGCAAGGCAGGAGTCGACCGCGGCTACACCTTC.

This clonotype was counted only a few times. The V gene is TRBV29-1, the J gene TRBJ1-6, with D perhaps matching TRBD1 (6 bases). Germline assignment: CDR1 SQVTM and CDR2 ANQGSEA. Trimming stripped 4 bases from V and 15 bases from J, with 13 bases between. The CDR3 spans 11 residues. CDR3 in amino acids: CSVGTAGHLHF. The CDR3 nucleotides read TGCAGCGTTGGGACAGCCGGGCACCTCCACTTT.

The chain recombines TRBV12-3 or TRBV12-4 with TRBJ2-2, with TRBD1 matching over 8 bases. Trimming removed 3 bases from V and 6 bases from J; junction bases left unmatched: 3. The CDR3 loop spans 14 amino acids. CDR3 in amino acids: CASSFTGGSGELFF. In DNA, the CDR3 is TGTGCCAGCAGTTTTACAGGGGGATCCGGGGAGCTGTTTTTT.

This clonotype showed up just a few times. V gene TRBV6-4 combines with J gene TRBJ1-1; D uncertain. This CDR3 is built from 13 residues. Trimming took 4 bases from V and 3 from J, leaving 9 bases between them. The germline V gene has CDR1 MRHNA and CDR2 SNTAGT. The CDR3 coding sequence is TGTGCCAGCAGTGCCAAGGAGGACACTGAAGCTTTCTTT. As protein: CASSAKEDTEAFF.

This clonotype was detected only a few times. The chain has TRBV7-9 and TRBJ2-5; D is perhaps TRBD2 (5 bases). Germline V gene data show CDR1 as SEHNR and CDR2 as FQNEAQ (reference sequence). Trimming removed 1 base at V and 7 bases at J, with 19 bases between. This CDR3 comprises 16 residues. The CDR3 reads CASSLVGRGHDGTQYF. The DNA of the CDR3 is TGTGCCAGCAGCTTAGTCGGTCGGGGTCATGATGGGACCCAGTACTTC.

There are many counts of this clonotype. This chain connects TRBV20-1 to TRBJ2-7; 7 bases map to TRBD1. The trim removed 2 bases at V and 7 bases at J, leaving 8 bases unmatched. The germline CDR1 and CDR2 sequences are DFQATT and SNEGSKA (reference sequence). CDR3 length: 13 amino acids. The CDR3 DNA follows: TGCAGTGCTAGACGTCAGGGGGTGTGGGAGCAGTACTTC. This translates into CSARRQGVWEQYF.

The chain links TRBV2 to TRBJ2-6, with TRBD2 matching over 7 bases. Trimming removed 2 bases from V and 4 bases from J; junction bases left unmatched: 5. Germline lookup yields CDR1 SNHLY and CDR2 FYNNEI. This CDR3 is 16 amino acids long. Here the CDR3 reads CASSEREGTGANVLTF. In nucleotides, the CDR3 is TGTGCCAGCAGTGAAAGGGAGGGAACCGGGGCCAACGTCCTGACTTTC.

This clonotype was found many times. The chain employs TRBV7-2 and TRBJ2-5; D unclear. Germline V gene data show CDR1 as SGHTA and CDR2 as FQGNSA. This CDR3 contains 15 residues. V shed 1 base and J shed 2 bases, with 11 bases lying between them. The CDR3 sequence is CASSLDFGAQETQYF. DNA of the CDR3: TGTGCCAGCAGCTTAGACTTCGGAGCACAAGAGACCCAGTACTTC.

The chain is built from TRBV27 and TRBJ1-1; no definite D call. CDR3 size: 16 residues. Trimming shortened V by 3 bases and J by 1 base, and 15 bases separated the two germline ends. Germline CDR1 reads MNHEY; CDR2 reads SMNVEV (reference sequence). In nucleotides, the CDR3 is TGTGCCAGCAGTTTTTTTTCCCCGCGGGGGAACACTGAAGCTTTCTTT. Its translation: CASSFFSPRGNTEAFF.

This clonotype was counted only a few times. This chain uses TRBV5-1 with TRBJ1-1, with D possibly TRBD1 on 6 matching bases. The germline CDR1 and CDR2 sequences are SGHRS and YFSETQ. The CDR3 is 15 amino acids. Trimming took 3 bases from V and 3 from J, leaving 15 bases between them. CDR3 amino acids: CASSSFRGIDTEAFF. CDR3 in DNA: TGCGCCAGCAGCTCATTCAGGGGTATTGACACTGAAGCTTTCTTT.

There are many counts of this clonotype. The genes are TRBV7-2 and TRBJ2-7; 8 positions agree with TRBD2. The V gene's germline CDR1 is SGHTA and CDR2 FQGNSA. With 6 bases clipped from V and 0 bases from J, the junction kept 4 bases outside the gene matches. This CDR3 is 14 amino acids long. CDR3: CASRRGGSSYEQYF. In nucleotides, the CDR3 is TGTGCCAGCAGGCGCGGGGGGAGCTCCTACGAGCAGTACTTC.

This clonotype came up many times. The V and J genes are TRBV4-2 and TRBJ1-1, with D perhaps TRBD1 (5 bases). The CDR3 contains 14 residues. Trimming left V 3 bases short and J 1 base short, with 9 bases between. Germline V gene lookup returns CDR1 LGHNA and CDR2 YNFKEQ. The CDR3 coding sequence is TGTGCCAGCAGCCACCTAGGGGAGAACACTGAAGCTTTCTTT. It yields the protein CASSHLGENTEAFF.

Concerning this clonotype itself: Its ends do not fully match the called genes, so a read error is possible. The rearrangement links TRBV7-3 to TRBJ2-7, with TRBD1 matching 9 bases. The length of the CDR3 is 13 residues. The germline V gene has CDR1 SGHTA and CDR2 FQGTGA. The CDR3 reads CASSRGQGRELYF. The CDR3 DNA sequence: TGTGCCAGCAGTCGGGGACAGGGCCGCGAGCTGTACTTC.

The chain combines TRBV20-1 with TRBJ2-5, with TRBD2 matching 14 bases. Unmatched junction bases numbered 8, after V lost 3 bases and J lost 2 bases. In germline, CDR1 is DFQATT, CDR2 SNEGSKA (reference sequence). The CDR3 loop spans 17 amino acids. CDR3 nucleotide sequence: TGCAGTGCTAGCCGCGCTGGACTAGCGGGGGGACAAGAGACCCAGTACTTC. This translates into CSASRAGLAGGQETQYF.

The table lists this clonotype with many counts. The chain combines TRBV29-1 with TRBJ1-5; 8 bases line up with TRBD1. The germline V gene has CDR1 SQVTM and CDR2 ANQGSEA. This CDR3 comprises 13 residues. With V trimmed by 6 bases and J by 1 base, 2 bases remained unmatched. The CDR3 DNA reads as TGCAGCGTCAGACAGGGGAGCAATCAGCCCCAGCATTTT. Its translation: CSVRQGSNQPQHF.

This clonotype was seen a handful of times. V is TRBV7-9 and J is TRBJ1-6; D may be TRBD1 (6 bases). The CDR3 sequence is 14 residues long. Deletions cut 5 bases from V and 10 bases from J, with 15 bases between. Germline CDR1 is SEHNR and CDR2 is FQNEAQ (reference sequence). In DNA, the CDR3 is TGTGCCAGCAGCCCCCCAGGGGCGGAATCACCCCTCCACTTT. Translating it yields CASSPPGAESPLHF.

Worth noting for this clonotype: A much more abundant neighbour one base away suggests this may be a read error. The J gene is TRBJ2-1, the V gene TRBV10-3; D may be TRBD2 (6 bases). Germline CDR1 and CDR2: ENHRY and SYGVKD. V shed 6 bases and J shed 6 bases, with 27 bases lying between them. The CDR3 has 18 amino acids. CDR3 nucleotide sequence: TGTGCCATCAGGTCTCAGGGCCCGGAGCGGGCAGCCTTCAATGAGCAGTTCTTC. It is translated as CAIRSQGPERAAFNEQFF.

This clonotype was recorded a few times. V and J are TRBV11-3 and TRBJ2-7; TRBD1 aligns across 9 bases. J was trimmed by 6 bases and V by 5 bases; bases with no gene match: 8. CDR1 is SGHNT and CDR2 is YENEEA in the germline V gene. The CDR3 consists of 14 residues. This CDR3 reads CASSKDRGIREQYF. DNA for the CDR3: TGTGCCAGCAGCAAGGACAGGGGTATACGCGAGCAGTACTTC. Full variable domain (remainder filled in from reference TRBV11-3 and TRBJ2-7): EAGVVQSPRYKIIEKKQPVAFWCNPISGHNTLYWYLQNLGQGPELLIRYENEEAVDDSQLPKDRFSAERLKGVDSTLKIQPAELGDSAVYLCASSKDRGIREQYFGPGTRLTVT.

This clonotype was seen more than once but under ten times. V usage is TRBV10-2 and J usage is TRBJ2-3; D ambiguous. V was pared by 7 bases and J by 6 bases, with 14 bases between. This CDR3 region has 13 residues. Looked up from germline, CDR1 is WSHSY and CDR2 is SAAADI. CDR3 in DNA: TGCGCCAGCACGGATCAGGAACACGATACGCAGTATTTT. Protein product: CASTDQEHDTQYF.

This clonotype was picked up many times. The chain recombines TRBV11-3 with TRBJ2-1; 7 bases are shared with TRBD1. With 4 bases clipped from V and 8 bases from J, the junction kept 8 bases outside the gene matches. Per the germline V gene, CDR1 is SGHNT and CDR2 is YENEEA. The CDR3 consists of 14 residues. CDR3 sequence: CASSSKGARDEQFF. CDR3 in DNA: TGTGCCAGCAGCTCTAAGGGGGCTAGGGATGAGCAGTTCTTC. Full variable domain (remainder filled in from reference TRBV11-3 and TRBJ2-1): EAGVVQSPRYKIIEKKQPVAFWCNPISGHNTLYWYLQNLGQGPELLIRYENEEAVDDSQLPKDRFSAERLKGVDSTLKIQPAELGDSAVYLCASSSKGARDEQFFGPGTRLTVL.

The V and J genes are TRBV2 and TRBJ2-2; D is possibly TRBD1 (6 bases). Trimming left V 6 bases short and J 1 base short, with 12 bases between. CDR1 and CDR2 (germline): SNHLY, FYNNEI. The CDR3 runs 15 residues. Here the CDR3 reads CASRFPGQNTGELFF. The DNA for the CDR3 is TGTGCCAGCAGATTCCCGGGACAGAACACCGGGGAGCTGTTTTTT.

Note on this clonotype: A junction boundary mismatches the germline segment, possibly from a read error. V and J are TRBV4-1 and TRBJ1-2; a possible D gene is TRBD1 (5 bases). Looked up from germline, CDR1 is MGHRA and CDR2 is YSYEKL. The CDR3 spans 12 residues. In nucleotides, the CDR3 is TGTGCCAGCAGCCCCGGGACGGCAGCAGGCACCTTC. Protein product: CASSPGTAAGTF.

This clonotype was seen at least ten times. The chain links TRBV28 to TRBJ1-5; perhaps TRBD1 as D (6 bases). This CDR3 region has 17 residues. The V and J ends lost 5 bases and 0 bases respectively, with 17 bases between them. CDR1 and CDR2 (germline): MDHEN, SYDVKM. CDR3 sequence reads: CASSPRDTIFSNQPQHF. CDR3 DNA: TGTGCCAGCAGTCCTCGGGACACGATTTTTAGCAATCAGCCCCAGCATTTT.

The sample holds many counts of this clonotype. The CDR3, as DNA: TGTGCCAGCAGCTTAGGGGAGGGCGCCGAGCAGTACTTC. Protein: CASSLGEGAEQYF. This chain connects TRBV7-6 to TRBJ2-7, with 7 bases lining up with TRBD2. CDR3 length: 13 residues. Germline V gene sequence: CDR1 SGHVS, CDR2 FNYEAQ. J lost 6 bases, V lost 1 base, and 3 bases had no gene match.

Comments on this clonotype: A clone one base away is much larger, so this may be a read error. The conserved phenylalanine or tryptophan normally closing the CDR3 is absent here, so this likely arose from a read error. The rearrangement joins TRBV27 to TRBJ2-5; D is possibly TRBD1 or TRBD2 (5 bases each). Trimming removed 2 bases from V and 5 bases from J, with 12 bases in between. The CDR3 is 14 residues long. Germline V CDR1 and CDR2: MNHEY, SMNVEV (reference sequence). The CDR3, as DNA: TGTGCCAGCAGTTTAGCAGGGACGTGGGAGACCCAGTACCTC. It is translated as CASSLAGTWETQYL.

This clonotype has at least ten counts. The chain uses TRBV29-1 and TRBJ2-7; D tentatively fits TRBD1 or TRBD2 (5 bases each). Germline loops: CDR1 SQVTM, CDR2 ANQGSEA. The CDR3 runs 12 residues. V was pared by 6 bases and J by 4 bases, with 13 bases between. The CDR3: CSVRGTEYEQYF. For the CDR3, the DNA is TGCAGCGTCCGAGGGACGGAATACGAGCAGTACTTC.